Given below is one T cell receptor beta chain in context. Its antigen is unknown. This sequence may be a read error, since a much larger clone differs from it by one base. This specimen comes from a study of molecular identifiers for immune sequencing clone quantification (dated by TCRdb to about 2018). Context from the whole study: For a replicate experiment, RNA from roughly 18,000 or 92,000 naive CD8 T cells was divided into five aliquots, and four of the five aliquots were sequenced. This methods study used CD8 T cells to benchmark TCR RNA copy counting and molecular-identifier clustering-based TCR repertoire sequencing (MIDCIRS).

What the research found in general, with its limitations: In CMV-specific effector cells, clones with more than 20 RNA copies contained over 99% of molecules, whereas in naive cells such clones contained under 1% of molecules. A single cell's worth of spiked-in Jurkat TCR RNA was reported detectable even among 750,000 to 1,000,000 naive CD8 T cells. Modeling estimated 3 to 3.5 recovered TCR RNA copies per cell, compared with about 9.3 by digital PCR, which implies around 33% capture efficiency. The naive libraries included spiked-in Jurkat TCR RNA (roughly 9 copies' worth), and this RNA is not part of the donor repertoire. Highly expanded clone sizes could be underestimated because identical TCR molecules may share a barcode. When barcode sub-clustering was not used, chimeric consensus sequences inflated TCR diversity, with chimeras reaching as high as 47%.

Libraries of naive CD8 T cells were generated from around 20,000 to 1,000,000 sorted cells, with 10%, 30% or 50% of the purified RNA used. Naive CD8 T cells, defined as CD8+CD4-CCR7+CD45RA+, were FACS-sorted into RLT Plus buffer on a BD FACSAria II. Detection sensitivity was tested by spiking Jurkat RNA equal to ten TCR copies' worth into samples containing 20,000-1,000,000 naive CD8 T cells. CD8 T cells were enriched with RosetteSep CD8+ T Cell Enrichment Cocktail and Ficoll-Paque, followed by ACK red cell lysis. Libraries were constructed by PCR. Sequencing took place on a NextSeq 500. Preparation of bulk TCR libraries followed a previously described approach, with the TCR primers listed in Table S5. Purification of total RNA was performed with the Qiagen AllPrep DNA/RNA kit. Reads from multiple sequencing runs of the same library were pooled before analysis. Concerning the study's data processing: Reads were retained only if an exact TCR constant sequence was present, and the retained reads were trimmed to 150 nt and grouped according to their 12-nt molecular barcodes. Reads in each barcode group were sub-clustered using a 15% Levenshtein threshold, and a quality-weighted consensus sequence was built for each RNA molecule. Non-functional sequences were discarded, and so were lower-count sequences lying one edit away from another sequence. Based on fitting two negative binomial distributions, any barcode sub-cluster with under 20% of the maximum read count was discarded. Starting from the raw public reads, TCRdb applied fastp trimming at Q25, assembled clones with MiXCR and retained in-frame beta chains. For every CDR3 protein sequence, its rows merge into one entry that carries the most common genes and DNA. The V and J calls and clone size are TCRdb's, not the authors'. In all, the sample holds tens of thousands of distinct CDR3 sequences, and 24% of those were seen once. The ten largest account for approximately 0.89% of the sample.

Counted from cysteine to phenylalanine, this CDR3 has 13 amino acids. Only the CDR3 DNA stays, 39 bases, in frame from base 1. CDR1 and CDR2, looked up from the germline V gene (reference sequence), are MNHEY and SMNVEV. The receptor was derived from a human donor in good health. Some libraries in this study had Jurkat cell RNA spiked in. The V and J segments used are TRBV27 and TRBJ2-7; TRBD1 fits 9 bases in the junction. The specimen sequenced was naive CD8+ T cells from blood, with Jurkat cell RNA spiked in. According to the study, the label for this sample's cell subset or site signals: FACS-sorted CD8+CD4-CCR7+CD45RA+ naive T cells. At the DNA level, the sequence is TGTGCCAGCAGTTCCGGGACAGGGTTCGAGCGGTACTTC. Translated, this gives CASSSGTGFERYF.